One sample yielded the 8 T cell receptor beta chains listed below, sequenced in a study of cytomegalovirus exposure and HLA in healthy donors. Assay: immunoSEQ multiplex PCR; the TCRdb copy retains only in-frame clones and omits some. The table lists roughly 100,000 clones, just under 95% of them singletons. Material for sequencing was PBMCs. These receptor sequences come from a young woman in good health and CMV-seronegative.

The V call is TRBV4-2, the J call TRBJ1-2; 7 nucleotides match TRBD1. J gave up 4 bases and V 7 bases, and 18 bases lay outside the gene matches. This CDR3 has 17 residues. Looked up from germline, CDR1 is LGHNA and CDR2 is YNFKEQ. The CDR3 is CASNSDGQAQLGYGYTF. CDR3 bases: TGTGCCAGCAACTCCGACGGACAGGCCCAGTTGGGCTATGGCTACACCTTC.

This sequence joins TRBV11-3 and TRBJ2-2; possible D gene TRBD2, 5 bases. Germline assignment: CDR1 SGHNT and CDR2 YENEEA. The CDR3 has 12 amino acids. Trimming cost V 8 bases and J 6 bases, with 10 bases left between them. The CDR3 DNA is TGTGCCAGCCGGGGTGTCGCCGGGGAGCTGTTTTTT. Encoded protein: CASRGVAGELFF.

The rearrangement links TRBV12-5 to TRBJ2-5, with D possibly TRBD1 on 6 matching bases. With 2 bases removed from V and 4 bases from J, the gap between germline ends came to 14 bases. CDR3 length: 15 residues. Germline values: CDR1 LGHNT, CDR2 FRNRAP. CDR3 bases: TGTGCTAGTGGTTTGCTAGGGACACTGGGAGAGACCCAGTACTTC. Translating gives CASGLLGTLGETQYF.

The rearrangement links TRBV19 to TRBJ1-1, with 10 bases that match TRBD1. This CDR3 comprises 15 residues. V lost 5 bases and J lost 4; bases outside the gene matches: 7. Per germline, CDR1 LNHDA and CDR2 SQIVND (reference sequence). The CDR3 coding sequence is TGTGCCAGTAGTGGGGTGCGGACAGGGGGCACTGAAGCTTTCTTT. Protein sequence: CASSGVRTGGTEAFF.

This clone has just one count. The V gene is TRBV7-3, the J gene TRBJ2-3; tentative D call: TRBD2 (6 bases). The CDR3 is made up of 15 amino acids. The V end was cut by 5 bases, the J end by 0 bases, with 12 bases between. Germline CDR1 reads SGHTA; CDR2 reads FQGTGA. CDR3 nucleotides: TGTGCCAGCAGCCGTTTTAGCGGCAGCACAGATACGCAGTATTTT. Residues: CASSRFSGSTDTQYF.

The chain joins TRBV6-1 to TRBJ1-2; D is unresolved. This CDR3 is built from 14 residues. In germline, CDR1 is MNHNS, CDR2 SASEGT. The ends were cut back, 8 bases at V and 8 bases at J, with 21 bases in the middle. The CDR3: CASDRILGSAGYTF. The CDR3 DNA follows: TGTGCCAGCGACCGCATACTAGGGTCGGCGGGCTACACCTTC.

The chain uses TRBV29-1 and TRBJ2-7; 10 nucleotides agree with TRBD1. The CDR3 is 16 residues long. Looked up from germline, CDR1 is SQVTM and CDR2 is ANQGSEA. Trimming at V came to 7 bases and at J to 2 bases, leaving 14 bases not matched to a gene. The CDR3 nucleotides read TGCAGCGCAAGTCGCCCGGGACAGGGGTTCACCTACGAGCAGTACTTC. It yields the protein CSASRPGQGFTYEQYF.

The chain carries TRBV19 and TRBJ2-7; the match to TRBD1 covers 9 bases. J lost 1 base, V lost 5 bases, and 3 bases had no gene match. The CDR3 is 14 amino acids. Germline CDR1 LNHDA, CDR2 SQIVND (reference sequence). The CDR3 coding sequence is TGTGCCAGTAGTGCCGGACAGGGGTCCTACGAGCAGTACTTC. Protein product: CASSAGQGSYEQYF. The complete variable domain, with remaining parts taken from reference TRBV19 and TRBJ2-7, reads DGGITQSPKYLFRKEGQNVTLSCEQNLNHDAMYWYRQDPGQGLRLIYYSQIVNDFQKGDIAEGYSVSREKKESFPLTVTSAQKNPTAFYLCASSAGQGSYEQYFGPGTRLTVT.